The 23 T cell receptor beta chains below all came from one sample that was sequenced in a study of beta chain features in type 1 diabetes. Study results and caveats: All four CD4+ subsets from Type 1 diabetes patients carried moderately but significantly shorter TCRB CDR3s.

Every isolated RNA sample was fully reverse transcribed, so sequencing captured expressed TCRB transcripts. TCRdb's copy holds only in-frame clones and misses some; the assay was immunoSEQ multiplex PCR. The data show some 330,000 clones, 10% to 15% seen once. These receptors have no identified antigens. The sample was naive CD4+ T cells from blood. These receptors were taken from a young woman with type 1 diabetes.

In this sample, this clone turned up a few times. The chain has TRBV11-3 and TRBJ1-1, with D possibly being TRBD1 (5 bases). CDR1 is SGHNT and CDR2 is YENEEA in the germline V gene. This CDR3 comprises 14 residues. V gave up 3 bases and J gave up 2 bases, with 10 bases separating them. CDR3 nucleotides: TGTGCCAGCAGCTTCGCGACAGCTAACACTGAAGCTTTCTTT. Protein sequence: CASSFATANTEAFF.

This clone was counted a few times. The chain has TRBV21-1 and TRBJ1-2; the table's D call TRBD1 went unverified against the DNA. TRBV21-1 is designated a pseudogene. The CDR3 runs to 15 residues. The CDR3 DNA reads as TGTGCCAGCAGCACTGATGGGACAGGGAAGCTGTTTTACACCTTC. It codes for CASSTDGTGKLFYTF.

This clone has just a few counts. V usage is TRBV7-9 and J usage is TRBJ2-5, with 7 bases lining up with TRBD1. In germline, CDR1 is SEHNR, CDR2 FQNEAQ (reference sequence). CDR3 length: 14 amino acids. Trimming at V came to 5 bases and at J to 5 bases, leaving 8 bases not matched to a gene. The CDR3 spells CASSQRQGVETQYF. The CDR3 bases are TGTGCCAGCAGCCAAAGACAGGGTGTCGAGACCCAGTACTTC.

This clone turned up a few times. In DNA, the CDR3 is TGTGCCACCAGCAGCCTGCAGCGGGGGCGAGACGAGCAGTACTTC. It is translated as CATSSLQRGRDEQYF. The chain joins TRBV15 to TRBJ2-7; 8 bases are shared with TRBD2. The germline CDR1 and CDR2 sequences are LNHNV and YYDKDF (reference sequence). V shed 3 bases, J shed 5 bases, and the junction held 9 bases outside the gene matches. The CDR3 consists of 15 residues.

A few counts support this clone. V usage is TRBV18 and J usage is TRBJ1-2; weak D call: TRBD1 (5 bases). CDR3 length: 15 residues. Trimming pared 0 bases from V and 2 bases from J, leaving 10 bases between. Germline CDR1 is KGHSH and CDR2 is LQKENI. Here the CDR3 DNA reads TGTGCCAGCTCACCACCGCAGGGTTCAAACTATGGCTACACCTTC. It codes for CASSPPQGSNYGYTF.

This chain links TRBV9 with TRBJ1-1, with 7 bases lining up with TRBD1. Germline-derived CDR1 and CDR2 are SGDLS and YYNGEE. The CDR3 covers 17 residues. The V segment lost 0 bases and the J segment 1 base; nucleotides outside the gene matches: 9. CDR3 DNA sequence: TGTGCCAGCAGCGTAGGACAGGGTCCGCCGTCGAACACTGAAGCTTTCTTT. This sequence encodes CASSVGQGPPSNTEAFF.

This clone was picked up a small number of times. Sequence at one end of the junction differs from germline and may be a read error. Here the CDR3 DNA reads TGTGCCTGGAGTGGGGGCAAGGGGACAGGGGTGGGTTACGCCTTC. This sequence encodes CAWSGGKGTGVGYAF. This chain connects TRBV30 to TRBJ1-2; TRBD1 matches at 10 bases. CDR1 and CDR2 (germline): GTSNPN, SVGIG (reference sequence). This CDR3 comprises 15 residues. Based on the CDR3 plus reference TRBV30 and TRBJ1-2, the full variable domain is SQTIHQWPATLVQPVGSPLSLECTVEGTSNPNLYWYRQAAGRGLQLLFYSVGIGQISSEVPQNLSASRPQDRQFILSSKKLLLSDSGFYLCAWSGGKGTGVGYAFGSGTRLTVV.

The rearrangement uses TRBV14 and TRBJ1-5; unclear D gene. Germline values: CDR1 SGHDN, CDR2 FVKESK. This CDR3 region has 13 residues. V lost 1 base and J 9 bases, leaving 10 bases between the germline ends. The CDR3 coding sequence is TGTGCCAGCAGCCAAGTCGCAGGTGCGCCCCAGCATTTT. Protein product: CASSQVAGAPQHF.

In this sample, this clone turned up a few times. The V and J genes are TRBV4-3 and TRBJ1-1; 8 nucleotides agree with TRBD1. Trimming removed 4 bases from V and 0 bases from J; junction bases left unmatched: 4. CDR1 LGHNA and CDR2 YSLEER come from the germline V gene. This CDR3 region has 15 residues. CDR3 sequence reads: CASSRTGQVNTEAFF. CDR3 DNA: TGCGCCAGCAGCCGAACGGGACAGGTGAACACTGAAGCTTTCTTT.

This chain uses TRBV2 with TRBJ2-1, with TRBD1 matching 7 bases. The CDR3 contains 15 residues. Germline CDR1 and CDR2: SNHLY and FYNNEI. V shed 3 bases, J shed 6 bases, and the junction held 8 bases outside the gene matches. For the CDR3, the DNA is TGTGCCAGCAGTGAGAGCCCTACAGGGGTCAATGAGCAGTTCTTC. It encodes CASSESPTGVNEQFF. The complete variable domain, with remaining parts taken from reference TRBV2 and TRBJ2-1, reads EPEVTQTPSHQVTQMGQEVILRCVPISNHLYFYWYRQILGQKVEFLVSFYNNEISEKSEIFDDQFSVERPDGSNFTLKIRSTKLEDSAMYFCASSESPTGVNEQFFGPGTRLTVL.

The table lists this clone with a few counts. This rearrangement joins TRBV27 to TRBJ2-7, with 12 bases identical to TRBD1. Germline assignment: CDR1 MNHEY and CDR2 SMNVEV (reference sequence). CDR3 length: 12 amino acids. The V and J ends lost 6 bases and 8 bases, in that order; junction bases with no gene match: 2. CDR3 sequence reads: CASRGTGGQQYF. The CDR3, as DNA: TGTGCCAGCAGGGGGACAGGGGGCCAGCAGTACTTC.

The sample holds a few counts of this clone. The chain couples TRBV29-1 to TRBJ1-4; D may be TRBD1 (5 bases). The CDR3 totals 12 residues. V was pared by 4 bases and J by 4 bases, with 7 bases between. The germline V gene has CDR1 SQVTM and CDR2 ANQGSEA. The CDR3 sequence is CSVGGVNEKLFF. The CDR3 coding sequence is TGCAGCGTTGGGGGGGTTAATGAAAAACTGTTTTTT.

This clone was picked up a small number of times. The chain is built from TRBV13 and TRBJ2-6; TRBD1 aligns across 8 bases. This CDR3 is 18 amino acids long. V lost 5 bases, J lost 0 bases, and 9 bases stayed unmatched. Per the germline V gene, CDR1 is PRHDT and CDR2 is FYEKMQ (reference sequence). The CDR3 coding sequence is TGTGCCAGCAGCCGAAAGACAGGGGCCCTCTCTGGGGCCAACGTCCTGACTTTC. Translated: CASSRKTGALSGANVLTF.

This clone was picked up a small number of times. The genes are TRBV14 and TRBJ2-2; 7 nucleotides align to TRBD2. V lost 2 bases to trimming and J lost 6 bases; unmatched junction nucleotides: 12. The length of the CDR3 is 17 residues. CDR1 SGHDN and CDR2 FVKESK come from the germline V gene. The CDR3 protein is CASSQLNTGTIAGELFF. Written as DNA, the CDR3 is TGTGCCAGCAGCCAACTGAATACCGGGACTATAGCCGGGGAGCTGTTTTTT. The full variable domain, its missing parts supplied by reference TRBV14 and TRBJ2-2, is EAGVTQFPSHSVIEKGQTVTLRCDPISGHDNLYWYRRVMGKEIKFLLHFVKESKQDESGMPNNRFLAERTGGTYSTLKVQPAELEDSGVYFCASSQLNTGTIAGELFFGEGSRLTVL.

This chain connects TRBV6-1 to TRBJ2-3; D gene ambiguous. From germline, CDR1 is MNHNS and CDR2 SASEGT. V was cut by 4 bases and J by 8 bases, with 13 bases left in between. This CDR3 has 13 residues. CDR3 region: CASSVGEIITQYF. As DNA, the CDR3 is TGTGCCAGCAGTGTCGGAGAAATCATTACGCAGTATTTT.

V gene TRBV25-1 combines with J gene TRBJ2-1; D is uncertain. CDR1 MGHDK and CDR2 SYGVNS come from the germline V gene. CDR3 length: 15 amino acids. Trimming removed 4 bases from V and 0 bases from J, with 10 bases in between. CDR3 amino acids: CASSASSSSYNEQFF. CDR3 in DNA: TGTGCCAGCAGTGCGTCCTCTAGCTCCTACAATGAGCAGTTCTTC.

CDR3 in amino acids: CASSTRRWTSGSREQFF. CDR3 coding DNA: TGTGCCAGCAGCACAAGACGCTGGACTAGCGGGAGTAGGGAGCAGTTCTTC. V is TRBV7-2 and J is TRBJ2-1; 13 bases align to TRBD2. The V gene end was trimmed by 5 bases and the J gene end by 10 bases; junction bases not matched to a gene: 14. This CDR3 comprises 17 residues. The germline CDR1 and CDR2 sequences are SGHTA and FQGNSA.

The sample holds a few counts of this clone. This CDR3 reads CASSISGGAYEQYF. Here the CDR3 DNA reads TGTGCCAGTAGTATTTCGGGGGGCGCCTACGAGCAGTACTTC. This sequence joins TRBV19 and TRBJ2-7, with TRBD2 as a possible D gene (7 bases). Germline CDR1 LNHDA, CDR2 SQIVND (reference sequence). The CDR3 totals 14 residues. The germline V and J ends were trimmed by 3 bases and 2 bases, with 11 bases remaining between them.

This chain uses TRBV5-6 with TRBJ1-5; no reliable D call. Germline values: CDR1 SGHDT, CDR2 YYEEEE. Trimming pared 1 base from V and 7 bases from J, leaving 21 bases between. CDR3 size: 17 residues. The CDR3 reads CASSLTYGRPGWQPQHF. The CDR3 DNA sequence: TGTGCCAGCAGCTTGACTTACGGGAGACCGGGTTGGCAGCCCCAGCATTTT.

This sequence joins TRBV18 and TRBJ2-3, with D possibly being TRBD1 (6 bases). Deletions cut 7 bases from V and 0 bases from J, with 11 bases between. The CDR3 is made up of 14 amino acids. Germline CDR1 KGHSH, CDR2 LQKENI. Written as DNA, the CDR3 is TGTGCCAGCTACGACAGGTCTAGCACAGATACGCAGTATTTT. Its protein is CASYDRSSTDTQYF.

V usage is TRBV25-1 and J usage is TRBJ1-6, with TRBD1 as a possible D gene (5 bases). V lost 2 bases, J lost 7 bases, and 15 bases lay in between. CDR1 and CDR2 (germline): MGHDK, SYGVNS. The CDR3 has 16 amino acids. The DNA of the CDR3 is TGTGCCAGCAGTGAAGAATTGGGGCCTTACAATTCACCCCTCCACTTT. This encodes CASSEELGPYNSPLHF.

This clone was seen more than once but under ten times. The chain is built from TRBV29-1 and TRBJ2-1; tentatively, D is TRBD1 (6 bases). This CDR3 is built from 12 residues. Germline V gene data show CDR1 as SQVTM and CDR2 as ANQGSEA. V lost 7 bases and J lost 4, with 11 bases in between. The CDR3 DNA reads as TGCAGCGGAAACGGACAGTACAATGAGCAGTTCTTC. Protein sequence: CSGNGQYNEQFF.

The chain is built from TRBV7-8 and TRBJ2-1, with 9 nucleotides matching TRBD2. J gave up 0 bases and V 5 bases, and 11 bases lay outside the gene matches. The CDR3 covers 18 residues. CDR1 is SGHVS, CDR2 FQNEAQ, per germline. CDR3 in DNA: TGTGCCAGCAGCCATAGCGGGGGACTGCCAAACTCCTACAATGAGCAGTTCTTC. This gives the protein CASSHSGGLPNSYNEQFF.